These 15 T cell receptor beta chains originate from one sample sequenced in a study of T-cell reconstitution after alpha-beta-depleted transplantation in children. The TCRbeta library was prepared with unique molecular identifiers. TCRdb processed the PCR reads anew with MiXCR; each CDR3 protein has one entry. The repertoire includes about 240,000 distinct CDR3 sequences, about 23% of them detected once, and roughly 2.7% sits in the top ten. Material: PBMCs, obtained before TCRalphabeta/CD19-depleted stem cell transplant. These receptors all stem from a girl aged 2 to 10 with Fanconi anemia, due to receive a stem cell transplant.

This chain connects TRBV20-1 to TRBJ2-1; 7 bases are a match to TRBD2. From germline, CDR1 is DFQATT and CDR2 SNEGSKA (reference sequence). V trimming: 3 bases; J trimming: 4 bases; junction bases outside the gene matches: 6. CDR3 size: 14 residues. The CDR3 DNA follows: TGCAGTGCTAGGTTTTCAGCGGGGTACAATGAGCAGTTCTTC. Its translation: CSARFSAGYNEQFF.

In this sample, this clonotype turned up many times. The CDR3 DNA reads as TGTGCCAGCAGCTTGACTAACACAGATACGCAGTATTTT. The encoded protein is CASSLTNTDTQYF. The rearrangement links TRBV7-3 to TRBJ2-3, with a tentative D call TRBD2 (5 bases). CDR3 length: 13 amino acids. V lost 3 bases, J lost 2 bases, and 6 bases lay in between. Germline V lookup: CDR1 SGHTA, CDR2 FQGTGA.

At least ten counts were recorded for this clonotype. The chain employs TRBV3-1 and TRBJ2-7, with D unclear. The CDR3 is 14 residues long. Trimming stripped 1 base from V and 2 bases from J, with 9 bases between. The germline CDR1 and CDR2 sequences are LGHDT and YNNKEL (reference sequence). The CDR3 nucleotides read TGTGCCAGCAGCCAAGTGGGCGGTCCCTACGAGCAGTACTTC. Encoded protein: CASSQVGGPYEQYF.

The chain recombines TRBV7-3 with TRBJ2-3, with 7 bases identical to TRBD1. The junction had 12 bases not matched to a gene; V was cut back by 4 bases and J by 2 bases. Germline assignment: CDR1 SGHTA and CDR2 FQGTGA. CDR3 length equals 17 residues. The CDR3 sequence is CASSSDHRGGITDTQYF. CDR3 coding DNA: TGTGCCAGCAGCTCAGATCACAGGGGTGGGATCACAGATACGCAGTATTTT. Full variable domain (remainder filled in from reference TRBV7-3 and TRBJ2-3): GAGVSQTPSNKVTEKGKYVELRCDPISGHTALYWYRQSLGQGPEFLIYFQGTGAADDSGLPNDRFFAVRPEGSVSTLKIQRTERGDSAVYLCASSSDHRGGITDTQYFGPGTRLTVL.

This clonotype was detected many times. The gene calls are TRBV10-3 and TRBJ2-5; no reliable D call. The germline V gene encodes CDR1 ENHRY and CDR2 SYGVKD. The V end lost 0 bases, the J end lost 1 base, and 9 bases lay between the germline ends. The CDR3 covers 15 residues. CDR3 residues: CAISESVVIQETQYF. For the CDR3, the DNA is TGTGCCATCAGTGAGTCTGTCGTAATCCAAGAGACCCAGTACTTC.

The chain recombines TRBV20-1 with TRBJ2-7; 9 bases fit TRBD2. This CDR3 comprises 14 residues. Germline trimming cut 1 base from V and 2 bases from J; bases unmatched to any gene: 3. The germline gives CDR1 DFQATT, CDR2 SNEGSKA (reference sequence). The CDR3 region has the DNA TGCAGTGCTAGAGCCAGCGGGAGGACCTACGAGCAGTACTTC. Amino acids: CSARASGRTYEQYF.

The chain couples TRBV11-1 to TRBJ1-2, with a possible D match to TRBD1 (5 bases). CDR1 and CDR2 from the germline V gene are SGHAT and FQDESV (reference sequence). This CDR3 is built from 14 residues. The V and J ends lost 2 bases and 5 bases respectively, with 12 bases between them. The CDR3 loop is CASSLNRDVYGYTF. The CDR3 bases are TGTGCCAGCAGCTTAAATCGGGACGTTTATGGCTACACCTTC.

J is TRBJ2-1 and V is TRBV5-1; 7 bases align to TRBD2. The CDR3 length is 13 residues. Germline CDR1 and CDR2: SGHRS and YFSETQ. J gave up 6 bases and V 6 bases, and 6 bases lay outside the gene matches. The CDR3 region is CASTVSGGNEQFF. CDR3 bases: TGCGCCAGCACAGTCTCGGGGGGCAATGAGCAGTTCTTC.

The chain joins TRBV29-1 to TRBJ2-3, with 12 nucleotides matching TRBD1. V gave up 8 bases and J gave up 4 bases; unmatched junction bases: 7. Looked up from germline, CDR1 is SQVTM and CDR2 is ANQGSEA. This CDR3 region has 14 residues. The CDR3: CSTKGTGGADTQYF. CDR3 sequence (DNA): TGCAGCACGAAGGGGACAGGGGGCGCAGATACGCAGTATTTT.

This clonotype was observed at least ten times. The chain carries TRBV5-1 and TRBJ2-7, with a possible D match to TRBD1 (6 bases). Deletions cut 4 bases from V and 1 base from J, with 15 bases between. From germline, CDR1 is SGHRS and CDR2 YFSETQ. The CDR3 has 15 amino acids. Here the CDR3 DNA reads TGCGCCAGCAGCCTGGCCGGGACATATTCCTACGAGCAGTACTTC. Its protein product is CASSLAGTYSYEQYF.

The rearrangement links TRBV20-1 to TRBJ2-3; 8 nucleotides agree with TRBD2. The CDR3 covers 15 residues. Losses at the gene ends were 7 bases for V and 1 base for J; bases not matched to a gene: 10. Germline V gives CDR1 DFQATT, CDR2 SNEGSKA (reference sequence). CDR3 loop: CSVVRATSGTDTQYF. In DNA form, the CDR3 reads TGCAGTGTGGTCCGGGCGACTAGCGGCACAGATACGCAGTATTTT.

This clonotype was seen repeatedly, ten times or more. The gene calls are TRBV29-1 and TRBJ2-7; 15 nucleotides agree with TRBD2. V lost 8 bases, J lost 0 bases, and 11 bases stayed unmatched. This CDR3 is built from 17 residues. Germline CDR1 is SQVTM and CDR2 is ANQGSEA. CDR3 nucleotides: TGCAGCCTACCTCCGGGACTAGCGGGAGGACCCTCCTACGAGCAGTACTTC. It codes for CSLPPGLAGGPSYEQYF.

Only a few counts were recorded for this clonotype. The genes are TRBV4-2 and TRBJ2-3, with D perhaps matching TRBD2 (7 bases). CDR3 length: 18 residues. With 4 bases removed from V and 3 bases from J, the gap between germline ends came to 23 bases. Per the germline V gene, CDR1 is LGHNA and CDR2 is YNFKEQ. Here the CDR3 DNA reads TGTGCCAGCAGCCCCGACGCGACTAGCTGGGGGCGAACAGATACGCAGTATTTT. This encodes CASSPDATSWGRTDTQYF.

This clonotype appeared a few times. This chain's CDR3 is CASSLTPGTGTDTQYF. CDR3 in DNA: TGTGCCAGCAGCCTCACTCCTGGGACTGGCACAGATACGCAGTATTTT. V and J are TRBV9 and TRBJ2-3, with D possibly TRBD2 on 6 matching bases. The CDR3 length is 16 residues. The ends were cut back, 4 bases at V and 1 base at J, with 16 bases in the middle. CDR1 SGDLS and CDR2 YYNGEE come from the germline V gene.

The chain joins TRBV7-2 to TRBJ2-1; 11 nucleotides match TRBD2. The trim removed 1 base at V and 14 bases at J, leaving 7 bases unmatched. Germline V CDR1 and CDR2: SGHTA, FQGNSA. This CDR3 spans 14 amino acids. CDR3 nucleotides: TGTGCCAGCAGCTTAGTACCGACTAGCGGGAATAAGTTCTTC. This sequence encodes CASSLVPTSGNKFF.